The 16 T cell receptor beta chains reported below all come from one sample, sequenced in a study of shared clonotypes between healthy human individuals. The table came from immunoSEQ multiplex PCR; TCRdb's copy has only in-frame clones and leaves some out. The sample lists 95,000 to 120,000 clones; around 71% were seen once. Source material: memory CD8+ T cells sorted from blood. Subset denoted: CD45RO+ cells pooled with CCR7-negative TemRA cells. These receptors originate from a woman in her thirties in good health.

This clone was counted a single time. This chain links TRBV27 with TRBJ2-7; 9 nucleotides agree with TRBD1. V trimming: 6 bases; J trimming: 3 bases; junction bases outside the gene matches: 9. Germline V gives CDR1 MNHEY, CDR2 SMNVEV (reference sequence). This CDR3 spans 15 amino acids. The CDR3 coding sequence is TGTGCCAGCAGGGTAATCCGGGACAGGGTCTACGAGCAGTACTTC. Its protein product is CASRVIRDRVYEQYF.

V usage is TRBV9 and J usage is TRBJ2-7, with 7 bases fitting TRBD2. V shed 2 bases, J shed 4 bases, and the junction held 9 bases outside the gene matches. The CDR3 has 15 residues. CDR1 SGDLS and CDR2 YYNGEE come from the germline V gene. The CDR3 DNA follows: TGTGCCAGCAGCGTTCGACTAGCTGCGGTGTACGAGCAGTACTTC. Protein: CASSVRLAAVYEQYF.

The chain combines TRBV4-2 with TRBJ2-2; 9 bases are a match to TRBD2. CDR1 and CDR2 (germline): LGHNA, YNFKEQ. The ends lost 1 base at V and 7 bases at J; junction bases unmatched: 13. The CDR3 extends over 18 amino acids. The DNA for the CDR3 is TGTGCCAGCAGCCAAGGACGTGGCGGGAGGGCCAGGAACGGGGAGCTGTTTTTT. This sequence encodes CASSQGRGGRARNGELFF.

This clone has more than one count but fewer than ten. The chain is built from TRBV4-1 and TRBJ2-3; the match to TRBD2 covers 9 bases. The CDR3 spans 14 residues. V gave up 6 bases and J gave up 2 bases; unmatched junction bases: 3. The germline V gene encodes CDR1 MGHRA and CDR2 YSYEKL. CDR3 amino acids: CASRLAGPTDTQYF. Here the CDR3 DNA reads TGCGCCAGCAGACTAGCGGGCCCCACAGATACGCAGTATTTT.

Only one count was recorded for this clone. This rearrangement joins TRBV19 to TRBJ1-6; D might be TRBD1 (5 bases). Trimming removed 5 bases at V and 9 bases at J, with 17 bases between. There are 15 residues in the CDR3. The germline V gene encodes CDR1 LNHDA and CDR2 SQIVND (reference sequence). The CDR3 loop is CASSSSVGTGSPLHF. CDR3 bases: TGTGCCAGTAGTTCGTCCGTAGGGACCGGTTCACCCCTCCACTTT.

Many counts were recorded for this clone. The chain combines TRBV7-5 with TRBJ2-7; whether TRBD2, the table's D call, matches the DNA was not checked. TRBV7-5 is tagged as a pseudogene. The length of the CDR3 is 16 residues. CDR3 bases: TGTGCCAGCAGCTTACTTGCGGGAGTAGGGGTGGGCGAGCAGTACTTC. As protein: CASSLLAGVGVGEQYF.

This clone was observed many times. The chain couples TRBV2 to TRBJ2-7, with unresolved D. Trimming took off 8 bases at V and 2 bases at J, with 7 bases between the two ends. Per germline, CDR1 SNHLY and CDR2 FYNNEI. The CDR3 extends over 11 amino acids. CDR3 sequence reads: CASLDTYEQYF. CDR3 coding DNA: TGTGCCAGCCTTGATACCTACGAGCAGTACTTC.

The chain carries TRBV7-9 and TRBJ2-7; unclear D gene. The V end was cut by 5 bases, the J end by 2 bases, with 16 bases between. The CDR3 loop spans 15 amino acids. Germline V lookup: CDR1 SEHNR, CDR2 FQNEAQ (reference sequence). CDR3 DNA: TGTGCCAGCAGCACCGGTGGGCCCCCCACCTACGAGCAGTACTTC. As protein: CASSTGGPPTYEQYF.

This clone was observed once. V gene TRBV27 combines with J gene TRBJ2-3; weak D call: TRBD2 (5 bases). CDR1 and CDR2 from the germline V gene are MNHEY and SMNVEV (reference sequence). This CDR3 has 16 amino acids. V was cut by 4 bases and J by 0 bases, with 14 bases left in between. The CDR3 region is CASSWLAPTSTDTQYF. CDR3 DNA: TGTGCCAGCAGTTGGCTAGCTCCGACTAGCACAGATACGCAGTATTTT.

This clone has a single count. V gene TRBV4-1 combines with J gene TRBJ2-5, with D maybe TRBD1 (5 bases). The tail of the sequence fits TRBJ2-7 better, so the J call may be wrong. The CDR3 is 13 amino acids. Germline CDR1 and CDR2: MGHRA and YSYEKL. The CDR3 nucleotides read TGCGCCAGCAGCCAACACAGGTCTTACGAGCAGTACTTC. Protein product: CASSQHRSYEQYF.

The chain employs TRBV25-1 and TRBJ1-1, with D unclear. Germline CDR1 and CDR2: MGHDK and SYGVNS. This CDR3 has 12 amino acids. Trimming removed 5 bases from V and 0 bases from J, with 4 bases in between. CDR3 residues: CASSLVNTEAFF. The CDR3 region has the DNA TGTGCCAGCAGTTTAGTGAACACTGAAGCTTTCTTT.

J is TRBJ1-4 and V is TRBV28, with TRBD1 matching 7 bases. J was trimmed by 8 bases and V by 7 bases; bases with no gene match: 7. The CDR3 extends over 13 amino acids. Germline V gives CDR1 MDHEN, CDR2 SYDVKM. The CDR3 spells CASTETGDEKLFF. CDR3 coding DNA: TGTGCCAGCACCGAAACAGGGGACGAAAAACTGTTTTTT.

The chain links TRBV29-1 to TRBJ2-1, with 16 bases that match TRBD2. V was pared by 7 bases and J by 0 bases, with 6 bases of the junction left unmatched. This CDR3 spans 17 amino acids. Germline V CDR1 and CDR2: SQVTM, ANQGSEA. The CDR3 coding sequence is TGCAGCGCACGCGGGACTAGCGGGAGGGGCTCCTACAATGAGCAGTTCTTC. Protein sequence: CSARGTSGRGSYNEQFF.

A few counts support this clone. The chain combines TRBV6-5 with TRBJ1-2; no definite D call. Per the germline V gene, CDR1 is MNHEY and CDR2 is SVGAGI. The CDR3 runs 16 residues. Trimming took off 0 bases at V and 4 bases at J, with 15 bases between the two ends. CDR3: CASSYSFPGVGYGYTF. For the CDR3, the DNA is TGTGCCAGCAGTTACTCTTTCCCGGGAGTTGGCTATGGCTACACCTTC.

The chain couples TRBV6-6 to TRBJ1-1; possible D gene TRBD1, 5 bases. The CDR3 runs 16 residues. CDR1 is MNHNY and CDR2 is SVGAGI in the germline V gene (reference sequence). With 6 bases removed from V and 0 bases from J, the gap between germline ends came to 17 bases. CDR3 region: CASSQPVGRVNTEAFF. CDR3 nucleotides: TGTGCCAGCAGCCAACCTGTGGGCAGGGTGAACACTGAAGCTTTCTTT.

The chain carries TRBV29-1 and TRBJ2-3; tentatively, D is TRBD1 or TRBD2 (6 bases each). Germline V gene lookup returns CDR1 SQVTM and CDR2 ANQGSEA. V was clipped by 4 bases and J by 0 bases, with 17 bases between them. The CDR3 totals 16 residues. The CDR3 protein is CSVGPSGDTSTDTQYF. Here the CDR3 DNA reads TGCAGCGTTGGCCCCTCGGGGGACACTAGCACAGATACGCAGTATTTT.